This T cell receptor beta chain was sequenced for a study of Ad26.COV2.S vaccination and SARS-CoV-2 variants. Across the study: Administration of Ad26.COV2.S was intramuscular, either once or twice 56 days apart.

Findings and limits, study-wide: Measurement of non-spike TCR breadth gave similar results in vaccine and placebo recipients. Using TCR breadth and depth analyses may have led to underestimated total T cell responses.

Treatment in this sample: about 20 received Ad26.COV2.S at low or high dose, single or two shots; 5 received placebo; per-sample allocation not given. Sampling happened 63 days after the first vaccine or placebo injection. Measured with immunoSEQ multiplex PCR; TCRdb has only the in-frame clones, and not every one. Here the sample spans fewer than 800,000 clones, roughly 90% being singletons. Germline V gene lookup returns CDR1 DFQATT and CDR2 SNEGSKA (reference sequence). The CDR3 contains 11 residues. Points on this clone: The antigen is unknown. Its ends do not fully match the called genes, so a read error is possible.

This receptor was identified in a person aged 18-65 years who received the Ad26.COV2.S COVID-19 vaccine or a placebo. The V gene is TRBV20-1, the J gene TRBJ2-3, with a tentative D call TRBD2 (6 bases). Material: peripheral blood, obtained in a trial of Ad26.COV2.S vaccine versus placebo. The CDR3 nucleotides are TGCAGTGCCCCGTCGGGACTGGTCGTCCCCTTT. Its translation: CSAPSGLVVPF.